The 19 T cell receptor beta chains reported below all come from one sample, sequenced in a study of T cells after yellow fever vaccination (dated by TCRdb to the late 2010s). In light of the paper, this sample's treatment or condition label describes: live attenuated yellow fever vaccine strain. To prepare the library, 5' RACE was applied. TCRdb names Illumina HiSeq 2500 as the instrument used. The public reads were reanalyzed by TCRdb: fastp trimming at Q25, MiXCR alignment, in-frame beta chains only. Merged by CDR3 protein, the rows form single entries marked with the most common genes and DNA. The sample includes around 340,000 distinct CDR3 sequences, with more than 8.5% observed a single time. The top ten hold 18% of the sample. The material sequenced was PBMCs, taken on the day of the first yellow fever vaccination. The receptors stem from a man younger than 30 who received the YFV17D yellow fever vaccine.

This chain joins TRBV5-4 and TRBJ2-3; 7 nucleotides line up with TRBD2. The CDR3 totals 13 residues. Germline CDR1 SGHNT, CDR2 YYREEE (reference sequence). The chain's CDR3 is CASGTTGTDTQYF. CDR3 in DNA: TGTGCTTCCGGGACTACCGGCACAGATACGCAGTATTTT.

The V gene is TRBV19, the J gene TRBJ2-1; no clear D. This CDR3 has 15 residues. Germline V gene sequence: CDR1 LNHDA, CDR2 SQIVND (reference sequence). The V end lost 11 bases, the J end lost 0 bases, and 17 bases lay between the germline ends. The CDR3 sequence: CAVSPGSGSYNEQFF. The CDR3, as DNA: TGTGCCGTTAGCCCTGGTTCCGGCTCCTACAATGAGCAGTTCTTC. The full variable domain, with the rest looked up from reference TRBV19 and TRBJ2-1, is DGGITQSPKYLFRKEGQNVTLSCEQNLNHDAMYWYRQDPGQGLRLIYYSQIVNDFQKGDIAEGYSVSREKKESFPLTVTSAQKNPTAFYLCAVSPGSGSYNEQFFGPGTRLTVL.

This clonotype has just a few counts. This chain links TRBV25-1 with TRBJ2-7; 8 bases fit TRBD2. Trimming took 4 bases from V and 5 from J; bases not matched to a gene: 13. Per the germline V gene, CDR1 is MGHDK and CDR2 is SYGVNS. CDR3 length: 16 amino acids. The chain's CDR3 is CASSAVAGTTGDEQYF. Here the CDR3 DNA reads TGTGCCAGCAGTGCCGTAGCGGGGACCACGGGGGACGAGCAGTACTTC.

V gene TRBV5-4 combines with J gene TRBJ1-3, with 8 nucleotides matching TRBD1. Germline values: CDR1 SGHNT, CDR2 YYREEE (reference sequence). The V segment lost 4 bases and the J segment 0 bases; nucleotides outside the gene matches: 3. The CDR3 sequence is 15 residues long. CDR3 coding DNA: TGTGCCAGCAGCATCGGACAGGGCTCTGGAAACACCATATATTTT. Protein product: CASSIGQGSGNTIYF.

This clonotype was seen a few times. This chain links TRBV20-1 with TRBJ2-3; 9 positions match TRBD1. V lost 0 bases to trimming and J lost 1 base; unmatched junction nucleotides: 8. Per the germline V gene, CDR1 is DFQATT and CDR2 is SNEGSKA (reference sequence). The CDR3 extends over 17 amino acids. CDR3 protein: CSARDRDRVERTDTQYF. In DNA, the CDR3 is TGCAGTGCTAGAGACCGGGACAGGGTCGAACGCACAGATACGCAGTATTTT.

A few counts support this clonotype. The chain uses TRBV7-8 and TRBJ2-1; D possibly corresponds to TRBD2 (5 bases). Germline CDR1 and CDR2: SGHVS and FQNEAQ. The CDR3 has 15 amino acids. V shed 0 bases and J shed 7 bases, with 13 bases lying between them. Here the CDR3 reads CASSLARGDWNEQFF. Written as DNA, the CDR3 is TGTGCCAGCAGCTTAGCCCGGGGAGATTGGAATGAGCAGTTCTTC. The whole variable domain, remainder taken from reference TRBV7-8 and TRBJ2-1, is GAGVSQSPRYKVAKRGQDVALRCDPISGHVSLFWYQQALGQGPEFLTYFQNEAQLDKSGLPSDRFFAERPEGSVSTLKIQRTQQEDSAVYLCASSLARGDWNEQFFGPGTRLTVL.

This clonotype was picked up a small number of times. This chain uses TRBV11-2 with TRBJ2-3; D perhaps matches TRBD2 (6 bases). V was shortened by 1 base and J by 1 base, with 9 bases between the two germline ends. Germline V lookup: CDR1 SGHAT, CDR2 FQNNGV. The CDR3 runs to 15 residues. Here the CDR3 DNA reads TGTGCCAGCAGCTTAGGGGGGGATGGCACAGATACGCAGTATTTT. It specifies CASSLGGDGTDTQYF.

This clonotype occurred a few times. CDR3 nucleotide sequence: TGCAGTGCTAGAGATTCGCAGGGGAATCAGCCCCAGCATTTT. Its protein is CSARDSQGNQPQHF. The chain combines TRBV20-1 with TRBJ1-5; D might be TRBD1 (6 bases). The germline gives CDR1 DFQATT, CDR2 SNEGSKA (reference sequence). The length of the CDR3 is 14 residues. Trimming took off 0 bases at V and 4 bases at J, with 10 bases between the two ends.

In its sample, this clonotype was seen a few times. The rearrangement joins TRBV7-9 to TRBJ2-5, with D possibly being TRBD1 (5 bases). V was shortened by 3 bases and J by 12 bases, with 20 bases between the two germline ends. The CDR3 has 14 amino acids. Germline V gene lookup returns CDR1 SEHNR and CDR2 FQNEAQ (reference sequence). The CDR3 here is CASSFSRNGALKYF. The CDR3 DNA sequence: TGTGCCAGCAGCTTTAGCCGTAATGGGGCCTTAAAGTACTTC.

This clonotype has just a few counts. The chain carries TRBV20-1 and TRBJ2-4; D is unresolved. Looked up from germline, CDR1 is DFQATT and CDR2 is SNEGSKA (reference sequence). V gave up 1 base and J gave up 5 bases, with 12 bases separating them. The CDR3 extends over 14 amino acids. CDR3 residues: CSARGLGTENIQYF. For the CDR3, the DNA is TGCAGTGCTAGAGGGTTAGGTACAGAAAACATTCAGTACTTC.

This clonotype was picked up a small number of times. The chain combines TRBV3-1 with TRBJ1-2; D is possibly TRBD1 (5 bases). The CDR3 has 14 residues. V shed 0 bases and J shed 3 bases, with 8 bases lying between them. Germline V gene data show CDR1 as LGHDT and CDR2 as YNNKEL (reference sequence). CDR3 amino acids: CASSQDRDDYGYTF. The CDR3 coding sequence is TGTGCCAGCAGCCAAGACAGGGACGACTATGGCTACACCTTC.

This clonotype was counted at least ten times. The rearrangement joins TRBV7-9 to TRBJ2-3; TRBD1 aligns across 10 bases. Unmatched junction bases numbered 4, after V lost 3 bases and J lost 4 bases. This CDR3 comprises 15 residues. CDR1 SEHNR and CDR2 FQNEAQ come from the germline V gene (reference sequence). This CDR3 reads CASSLGTGESDTQYF. Here the CDR3 DNA reads TGTGCCAGCAGCTTGGGGACAGGGGAATCAGATACGCAGTATTTT.

Only a few counts were recorded for this clonotype. This chain uses TRBV20-1 with TRBJ1-3; unclear D gene. Trimming took 6 bases from V and 1 from J, leaving 10 bases between them. The CDR3 runs to 13 residues. CDR1 and CDR2 (germline): DFQATT, SNEGSKA (reference sequence). The CDR3 region has the DNA TGCAGTGCCACGTCGACATCTGGAAACACCATATATTTT. Translated: CSATSTSGNTIYF.

This clonotype was counted a few times. The chain uses TRBV20-1 and TRBJ1-6, with D tentatively TRBD1 (6 bases). This CDR3 is 14 amino acids long. V gave up 6 bases and J gave up 7 bases, with 16 bases separating them. The germline CDR1 and CDR2 sequences are DFQATT and SNEGSKA (reference sequence). The CDR3 nucleotides read TGCAGTGCCCAACGACAGGCGGGCAATTCACCCCTCCACTTT. This encodes CSAQRQAGNSPLHF.

The sample holds many counts of this clonotype. The rearrangement joins TRBV6-5 to TRBJ1-1; 7 positions agree with TRBD1. The ends lost 2 bases at V and 5 bases at J; junction bases unmatched: 8. Per germline, CDR1 MNHEY and CDR2 SVGAGI. The CDR3 loop spans 15 amino acids. The CDR3 DNA reads as TGTGCCAGCAGTTACCGAGGGGGCATAGGGACTGAAGCTTTCTTT. Its translation: CASSYRGGIGTEAFF.

V gene TRBV5-1 combines with J gene TRBJ2-1, with 11 bases aligning to TRBD2. Trimming at V came to 4 bases and at J to 8 bases, leaving 5 bases not matched to a gene. Germline V gives CDR1 SGHRS, CDR2 YFSETQ. The length of the CDR3 is 14 residues. Written as DNA, the CDR3 is TGCGCCAGCAGCCCAGGGACTAGCGGCTATGAGCAGTTCTTC. Amino acid sequence: CASSPGTSGYEQFF.

This rearrangement joins TRBV7-7 to TRBJ2-5; TRBD2 aligns across 14 bases. V was pared by 5 bases and J by 7 bases, with 6 bases of the junction left unmatched. Per the germline V gene, CDR1 is SSHAT and CDR2 is FNYEAQ (reference sequence). The CDR3 sequence is 15 residues long. As DNA, the CDR3 is TGTGCCAGCAGCGCGGGGACTAGCGGGGGCCCGACCCAGTACTTC. This gives the protein CASSAGTSGGPTQYF.

This clonotype was seen only a few times. The chain joins TRBV12-3 or TRBV12-4 to TRBJ2-5, with D possibly TRBD2 on 6 matching bases. The CDR3 spans 16 residues. V was clipped by 6 bases and J by 2 bases, with 19 bases between them. CDR3 in amino acids: CASSARRGVVQETQYF. DNA of the CDR3: TGTGCCAGCAGCGCTCGACGCGGGGTTGTTCAAGAGACCCAGTACTTC.

The V gene is TRBV6-1, the J gene TRBJ1-5; D might be TRBD1 (5 bases). This CDR3 has 14 amino acids. Per germline, CDR1 MNHNS and CDR2 SASEGT. Trimming pared 10 bases from V and 2 bases from J, leaving 15 bases between. The CDR3 region has the DNA TGTGCCACCACGAGACGGGGCGGCAATCAGCCCCAGCATTTT. Translating gives CATTRRGGNQPQHF.